This TCR beta chain was identified in a study of post-analysis software for immune sequencing data. The overall study: Recorded disease courses covered relapsing-remitting, secondary progressive and progressive-relapsing multiple sclerosis. Some patients had no subtype annotation.

Notes on the study in general: Multiple sclerosis was associated with a significant reduction in normalized Chao1 diversity relative to controls.

Concerning this clonotype: Antigen unknown.

Included in the TCR beta cDNA libraries were unique molecular identifiers. TCRdb reprocessed the PCR reads with MiXCR, giving one entry per CDR3 protein. The data show around 500,000 distinct CDR3 sequences, 34% seen once. This receptor was identified in a girl under 18 with multiple sclerosis. The material sequenced was blood.

The CDR3 DNA is TGCAGTGCGGGTGGCCTAGCGGGGTTAACCTACGAGCAGTACTTC. Its protein is CSAGGLAGLTYEQYF. This chain links TRBV20-1 with TRBJ2-7; 9 bases agree with TRBD2. CDR3 length equals 15 residues. The V and J ends lost 6 bases and 2 bases, in that order; junction bases with no gene match: 11. Germline CDR1 reads DFQATT; CDR2 reads SNEGSKA (reference sequence).